This TCR beta chain was observed in a study of T cells after yellow fever vaccination. The CDR3 spans 16 residues. Germline assignment: CDR1 SGHKS and CDR2 YYEKEE (reference sequence). Trimming took 8 bases from V and 0 from J; bases not matched to a gene: 9. Study observations and caveats: A weaker but faster secondary response was observed, peaking on day 5 versus 15.

Concerning this clonotype itself: Its antigen is unidentified.

From the 5' RACE reads, TCRdb called clonotypes with MiXCR, one entry per CDR3 protein. The profile shows some 500,000 distinct CDR3 sequences, about 13% of them singletons. The chain has TRBV5-5 and TRBJ2-3; TRBD2 matches at 10 bases. The clonotype was recovered from a man aged 25 to 40 who received the YFV17D yellow fever vaccine. Source: PBMCs, taken on the day of the yellow fever booster vaccination. CDR3 DNA sequence: TGTGCCAGTGGGGCAGCGGGAGGGATCAGCACAGATACGCAGTATTTT. Its protein product is CASGAAGGISTDTQYF.